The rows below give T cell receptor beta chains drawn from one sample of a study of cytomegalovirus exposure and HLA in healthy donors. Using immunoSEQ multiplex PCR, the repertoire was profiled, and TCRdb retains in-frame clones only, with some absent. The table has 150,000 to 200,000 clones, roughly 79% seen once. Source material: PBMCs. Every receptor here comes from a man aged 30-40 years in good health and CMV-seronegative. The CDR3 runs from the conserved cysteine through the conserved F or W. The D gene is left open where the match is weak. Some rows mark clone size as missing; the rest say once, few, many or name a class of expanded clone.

CDR3: CASSFSGFNNEQFF; DNA: TGTGCCAGCAGTTTTTCAGGGTTTAACAATGAGCAGTTCTTC; D: -; V: TRBV27; J: TRBJ2-1; size: few
CDR3: CASSSSGTGGTNYGYTF; DNA: TGTGCCAGCAGTTCGTCCGGGACAGGGGGCACTAACTATGGCTACACCTTC; D: TRBD1; V: TRBV28; J: TRBJ1-2; size: -
CDR3: CASSQYVPRGANNSPLHF; DNA: TGCGCCAGCAGTCAATACGTCCCCCGGGGGGCGAATAATTCACCCCTCCACTTT; D: -; V: TRBV23-1; J: TRBJ1-6; size: -
CDR3: CASSLGKNRGAYEQYF; DNA: TGTGCCAGCAGCTTAGGAAAGAACAGGGGGGCGTACGAGCAGTACTTC; D: TRBD1; V: TRBV7-3; J: TRBJ2-7; size: -
CDR3: CASSFTLVPYEQYF; DNA: TGTGCCAGCAGTTTTACCCTAGTACCCTACGAGCAGTACTTC; D: -; V: TRBV28; J: TRBJ2-7; size: -
CDR3: CASSIPGGIYEQYF; DNA: TGTGCCAGTAGTATCCCAGGGGGTATCTACGAGCAGTACTTC; D: TRBD1; V: TRBV19; J: TRBJ2-7; size: -
CDR3: CSVNGLAGGTDTQYF; DNA: TGCAGCGTGAATGGACTAGCGGGGGGCACAGATACGCAGTATTTT; D: TRBD2; V: TRBV29-1; J: TRBJ2-3; size: -
CDR3: CASSDSASGPTDTQYF; DNA: TGTGCCAGCAGTGACTCGGCCAGCGGCCCCACAGATACGCAGTATTTT; D: -; V: TRBV6-4; J: TRBJ2-3; size: once
CDR3: CASSLRRAGELFF; DNA: TGTGCCAGCAGTTTGAGGCGGGCCGGGGAGCTGTTTTTT; D: -; V: TRBV28; J: TRBJ2-2; size: few
CDR3: CASSPGPNRDRDYEQYF; DNA: TGTGCCAGCAGCCCAGGTCCTAACCGGGACAGGGATTACGAGCAGTACTTC; D: TRBD1; V: TRBV5-4; J: TRBJ2-7; size: -
CDR3: CASSLGQGEGYTF; DNA: TGTGCCAGCAGTTTAGGGCAGGGGGAAGGCTACACCTTC; D: TRBD1; V: TRBV27; J: TRBJ1-2; size: -
CDR3: CASGPTRPGHIGPYEQYF; DNA: TGTGCCAGCGGACCCACCCGACCGGGACATATAGGCCCCTACGAGCAGTACTTC; D: -; V: TRBV7-9; J: TRBJ2-7; size: -
CDR3: CASSINRGATEAFF; DNA: TGTGCCAGTAGTATCAACAGGGGGGCGACTGAAGCTTTCTTT; D: TRBD1; V: TRBV19; J: TRBJ1-1; size: once
CDR3: CSGPGGPGGYEQYF; DNA: TGCAGCGGTCCCGGAGGGCCCGGAGGGTACGAGCAGTACTTC; D: -; V: TRBV29-1; J: TRBJ2-7; size: few
CDR3: CASKLAGSYEQYF; DNA: TGTGCCAGCAAACTAGCGGGTTCCTACGAGCAGTACTTC; D: TRBD2; V: TRBV27; J: TRBJ2-7; size: once
CDR3: CASSLLPGISEAFF; DNA: TGCGCCAGCAGCTTGTTACCGGGTATATCTGAAGCTTTCTTT; D: -; V: TRBV5-1; J: TRBJ1-1; size: -
CDR3: CASSVTGGEVGYTF; DNA: TGTGCCAGCAGCGTCACAGGGGGTGAAGTTGGCTACACCTTC; D: TRBD1; V: TRBV9; J: TRBJ1-2; size: -
CDR3: CASSYSPGGPPGEQYF; DNA: TGTGCCAGCAGTTACTCACCTGGAGGGCCGCCGGGCGAGCAGTACTTC; D: -; V: TRBV6-5; J: TRBJ2-7; size: -
CDR3: CASSSRKGGGDTQYF; DNA: TGTGCCAGCAGCTCCCGTAAGGGCGGGGGTGATACGCAGTATTTT; D: TRBD2; V: TRBV11-3; J: TRBJ2-3; size: -
CDR3: CASSQDPYPTLTGVAETQYF; DNA: TGCGCCAGCAGCCAAGATCCCTACCCCACATTGACGGGAGTAGCAGAGACCCAGTACTTC; D: -; V: TRBV4-1; J: TRBJ2-5; size: -
CDR3: CASSLELAGDDSYNEQFF; DNA: TGTGCCAGCAGCTTAGAACTAGCGGGAGACGACTCCTACAATGAGCAGTTCTTC; D: TRBD2; V: TRBV7-3; J: TRBJ2-1; size: few
CDR3: CSVEGTSGRNNEQFF; DNA: TGCAGCGTTGAAGGGACTAGCGGGAGGAACAATGAGCAGTTCTTC; D: TRBD2; V: TRBV29-1; J: TRBJ2-1; size: -
CDR3: CAWSVQSKTRAFF; DNA: TGTGCCTGGAGTGTACAATCCAAAACCAGGGCTTTCTTT; D: -; V: TRBV30; J: TRBJ1-1; size: -
CDR3: CASSGGSGGDTQYF; DNA: TGTGCCAGCAGTGGCGGGAGCGGTGGAGATACGCAGTATTTT; D: TRBD2; V: TRBV28; J: TRBJ2-3; size: -
CDR3: CASSEAPKNIQYF; DNA: TGTGCCAGCAGTGAAGCCCCTAAAAACATTCAGTACTTC; D: -; V: TRBV6-1; J: TRBJ2-4; size: -
CDR3: CASSLGDTTIPYGYTF; DNA: TGCGCCAGCAGCTTGGGGGACACAACTATACCCTATGGCTACACCTTC; D: -; V: TRBV5-1; J: TRBJ1-2; size: -
CDR3: CASSRTGDTGNTIYF; DNA: TGTGCCAGCAGCCGGACAGGGGACACTGGAAACACCATATATTTT; D: TRBD1; V: TRBV6-5; J: TRBJ1-3; size: -
CDR3: CASSLTDNSPLHF; DNA: TGTGCCAGCAGCTTGACAGATAATTCACCCCTCCACTTT; D: -; V: TRBV5-4; J: TRBJ1-6; size: -
CDR3: CASSEGSGGYYGYTF; DNA: TGTGCCAGCAGTGAAGGTTCAGGGGGCTACTATGGCTACACCTTC; D: TRBD1; V: TRBV2; J: TRBJ1-2; size: once
CDR3: CASSLQAGPNEKLFF; DNA: TGTGCCAGCAGTTTACAGGCGGGACCTAATGAAAAACTGTTTTTT; D: -; V: TRBV28; J: TRBJ1-4; size: -
CDR3: CASRGTGGADTQYF; DNA: TGTGCCAGCAGGGGTACTGGAGGCGCAGATACGCAGTATTTT; D: -; V: TRBV28; J: TRBJ2-3; size: -
CDR3: CASSFFGFLGQGVSQPQHF; DNA: TGTGCCAGCAGTTTTTTTGGATTCTTGGGACAGGGGGTTAGTCAGCCCCAGCATTTT; D: TRBD1; V: TRBV28; J: TRBJ1-5; size: -
CDR3: CASSWRSGGYTF; DNA: TGTGCCAGCAGCTGGAGGAGCGGTGGCTACACCTTC; D: -; V: TRBV5-8; J: TRBJ1-2; size: -
CDR3: CASSFKGSGETQYF; DNA: TGTGCCAGCAGTTTCAAGGGATCGGGGGAGACCCAGTACTTC; D: -; V: TRBV27; J: TRBJ2-5; size: once
CDR3: CASSPILGDSGANVLTF; DNA: TGTGCCAGCAGCCCAATCCTTGGAGACTCTGGGGCCAACGTCCTGACTTTC; D: -; V: TRBV5-6; J: TRBJ2-6; size: once
CDR3: CASRRTNTGELFF; DNA: TGTGCCAGCAGGCGAACGAACACCGGGGAGCTGTTTTTT; D: -; V: TRBV5-8; J: TRBJ2-2; size: -
CDR3: CASSQGSLAGGYEQYF; DNA: TGCGCCAGCAGCCAGGGGAGCCTAGCGGGAGGGTACGAGCAGTACTTC; D: TRBD2; V: TRBV4-1; J: TRBJ2-7; size: -
CDR3: CASSEAEDRLIHEQFF; DNA: TGTGCCAGCAGTGAAGCGGAAGACAGGTTAATCCATGAGCAGTTCTTC; D: -; V: TRBV6-1; J: TRBJ2-1; size: few
CDR3: CASSEGFDLREQYF; DNA: TGTGCCAGCAGTGAAGGTTTCGATTTGCGCGAGCAGTACTTC; D: -; V: TRBV2; J: TRBJ2-7; size: -
CDR3: CASSVVGGVEQYF; DNA: TGTGCCAGCAGCGTAGTCGGAGGGGTGGAGCAGTACTTC; D: -; V: TRBV9; J: TRBJ2-7; size: -
CDR3: CASSLGTSGTKEQYF; DNA: TGTGCCAGCAGCCTGGGGACTAGCGGGACTAAAGAGCAGTACTTC; D: TRBD2; V: TRBV7-2; J: TRBJ2-7; size: few
CDR3: CASSLRRGNNEQFF; DNA: TGTGCCAGCTCTTTAAGGCGGGGGAACAATGAGCAGTTCTTC; D: TRBD2; V: TRBV18; J: TRBJ2-1; size: once
CDR3: CASSLDRESGNTIYF; DNA: TGTGCCAGCAGCTTAGACAGGGAATCTGGAAACACCATATATTTT; D: -; V: TRBV13; J: TRBJ1-3; size: -
CDR3: CASLSFQDRGNEQFF; DNA: TGTGCCAGCTTAAGTTTCCAGGACAGGGGAAATGAGCAGTTCTTC; D: TRBD1; V: TRBV6-6; J: TRBJ2-1; size: few
CDR3: CASRLRNNQPQHF; DNA: TGTGCCAGCAGACTACGGAACAATCAGCCCCAGCATTTT; D: -; V: TRBV28; J: TRBJ1-5; size: -
CDR3: CASSEGPTNTGELFF; DNA: TGTGCCAGCAGTGAGGGTCCGACTAACACCGGGGAGCTGTTTTTT; D: -; V: TRBV2; J: TRBJ2-2; size: once
CDR3: CASSHPRRGTEQFF; DNA: TGTGCCAGCAGCCACCCCCGCAGGGGGACTGAGCAGTTCTTC; D: TRBD1; V: TRBV7-9; J: TRBJ2-1; size: -
CDR3: CASSFPTGPEQYF; DNA: TGTGCCAGCAGTTTCCCGACAGGGCCCGAGCAGTACTTC; D: TRBD1; V: TRBV7-9; J: TRBJ2-7; size: -
CDR3: CASSWSGASTDTQYF; DNA: TGCGCCAGCAGCTGGAGCGGAGCTAGCACAGATACGCAGTATTTT; D: -; V: TRBV5-1; J: TRBJ2-3; size: -
CDR3: CASSLLAGGDTGELFF; DNA: TGTGCCAGCAGCTTACTCGCGGGAGGGGACACCGGGGAGCTGTTTTTT; D: TRBD2; V: TRBV7-8; J: TRBJ2-2; size: -